The TCR beta chain described here comes from a study of HIV-infected children after antiretroviral therapy interruption. Study in general: Most children had recorded EBV and CMV exposure.

Study results and limitations: Some non-naive CD45RA+ T cells might be present among sorted naive cells.

CDR3 length: 14 amino acids. J gave up 6 bases and V 5 bases, and 8 bases lay outside the gene matches. The V gene's germline CDR1 is DFQATT and CDR2 SNEGSKA (reference sequence). A 3' RACE protocol on RNA, with unique molecular identifiers, produced the TCR library. From the 3' RACE reads, TCRdb called clonotypes with MiXCR, one entry per CDR3 protein. The repertoire consists of about 46,000 distinct CDR3 sequences, with around 4.7% occurring once and the leading ten covering roughly 0.7%. In this sample, this clonotype turned up many times. Its antigen is unidentified. The sample's treatment: PENTA 11 planned treatment interruption arm or continuous ART arm.

Sequencing used CD45RA+ CD4+ T cells from PBMCs, pooled from several time points, obtained from a donor given antiretroviral therapy, either interrupted or continuous. The subset: naive CD4+ CD45RA+ CD45RO- T cells. V and J are TRBV20-1 and TRBJ2-1, with 9 bases identical to TRBD1. The source is a pool of human donors with HIV. CDR3 residues: CSALSRDRVNEQFF. In nucleotides, the CDR3 is TGCAGTGCTCTAAGCCGGGACAGGGTCAATGAGCAGTTCTTC.